This T cell receptor (beta chain) came from a study of blood T cell repertoires in COVID-19. Whole-study context: The cDNA or gDNA used as material had been derived from T cells, B-cell-depleted T cells, or PBMCs.

CDR3 length: 14 amino acids. Trimming took 5 bases from V and 3 from J, leaving 13 bases between them. Germline V gene sequence: CDR1 ENHRY, CDR2 SYGVKD. Individuals drawn from approximately 26 US areas were roughly 18 to 89 years old. Recovered Cohort 3 donors showed two negative PCRs, clearance, or symptom resolution. Only in-frame clones appear in the TCRdb table, and some are missing; sequencing was by immunoSEQ multiplex PCR. The data contain hundreds of thousands of clones, 89% of them singletons. This chain joins TRBV10-3 and TRBJ2-5; tentatively, D is TRBD2 (6 bases). Sequences were obtained from PBMCs or T cells enriched from blood (not recorded which). This TCR derives from a man aged 60 to 69 who had recovered from COVID-19. CDR3 sequence: CAISRIGGEETQYF. The CDR3 DNA sequence: TGTGCCATCAGTAGGATTGGAGGGGAAGAGACCCAGTACTTC.